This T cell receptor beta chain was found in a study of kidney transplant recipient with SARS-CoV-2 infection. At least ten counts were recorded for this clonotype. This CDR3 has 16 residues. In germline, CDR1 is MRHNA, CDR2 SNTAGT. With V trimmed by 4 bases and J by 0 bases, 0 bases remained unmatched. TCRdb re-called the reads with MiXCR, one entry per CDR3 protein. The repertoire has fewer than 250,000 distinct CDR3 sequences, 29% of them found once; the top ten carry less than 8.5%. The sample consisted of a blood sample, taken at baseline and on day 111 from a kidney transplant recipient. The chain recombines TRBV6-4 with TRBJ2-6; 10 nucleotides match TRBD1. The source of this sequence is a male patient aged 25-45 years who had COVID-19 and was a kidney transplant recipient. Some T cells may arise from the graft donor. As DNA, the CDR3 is TGTGCCAGCAGTGGGACAGGGGGCTCTGGGGCCAACGTCCTGACTTTC. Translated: CASSGTGGSGANVLTF.